This T cell receptor (beta chain) was recovered during a study of blood T cell repertoires in COVID-19. Study summary: Specimens from acute and convalescent COVID-19 originated in the United States, Italy and Spain. T cells, B-cell-depleted T cells, or PBMCs supplied cDNA or gDNA.

There are 15 residues in the CDR3. Unmatched junction bases numbered 7, after V lost 4 bases and J lost 5 bases. Germline V lookup: CDR1 LGHNA, CDR2 YNFKEQ. In the source study's methods: Amplification of reference gene primers was used by the study to estimate nucleated cell counts. The protocol was immunoSEQ multiplex PCR, while the TCRdb copy is restricted to in-frame clones and leaves out a portion. D and trimming were read from the DNA, whereas the V and J calls and clone size are those reported in that table. The table records about 180,000 clones, less than 90% of them present only once. V is TRBV4-2 and J is TRBJ1-4; 7 bases map to TRBD1. The TCR originated in a human donor with acute COVID-19. The donor label of this sample is uncertain. Sequences were obtained from PBMCs or T cells enriched from blood (not recorded which). CDR3 sequence: CASSPQGQSNEKLFF. The CDR3 coding sequence is TGTGCCAGCAGCCCCCAGGGACAGTCCAATGAAAAACTGTTTTTT.